Here is one T cell receptor beta chain with its context. Its antigen is not identified. This CDR3 is built from 17 residues. Trimming removed 1 base from V and 8 bases from J, with 23 bases in between. The germline V gene has CDR1 LGHNA and CDR2 YNFKEQ. Donors came from a validation cohort of approximately 110 subjects, distinct from the first 666-subject cohort. These data originate in a study of cytomegalovirus exposure and HLA in healthy donors. Study-level findings and limits: The study put some 160 TCR beta chains on its list as cytomegalovirus-associated. A later analysis found first-cohort TCR clusters tended to co-occur in the 120 validation repertoires.

The method was immunoSEQ multiplex PCR; TCRdb's version includes in-frame clones alone and lacks a portion of them. The repertoire holds around 140,000 clones, with about 94% as singletons. This receptor was identified in a man between 18 and 35 years old in good health and CMV-seropositive. The V call is TRBV4-2, the J call TRBJ2-5, with D perhaps TRBD2 (6 bases). Sequencing was done on a sample of PBMCs. Here the CDR3 reads CASSQALLAEGARTQYF. In nucleotides, the CDR3 is TGTGCCAGCAGCCAAGCCCTCTTAGCGGAAGGGGCTAGAACCCAGTACTTC.